A single sample is the source of the 5 T cell receptor beta chains below, sequenced in a study of memory CD4+ T cells and cytomegalovirus serostatus. Single viable CD3+CD4+CD8-CD45RO+ cells were sorted as the memory CD4+ T cells. TCRdb keeps only in-frame clones here, not all; method: immunoSEQ multiplex PCR. The data hold over 75,000 clones, with about 80% observed a single time. Sequencing was done on a sample of memory CD4+ T cells from blood. The receptor set was obtained from an adult in good health and CMV-seropositive.

This clone was detected once. The J gene is TRBJ1-2, the V gene TRBV6-1; 11 bases are shared with TRBD1. The germline gives CDR1 MNHNS, CDR2 SASEGT. V was pared by 0 bases and J by 4 bases, with 1 base of the junction left unmatched. CDR3 length: 15 residues. CDR3 amino acids: CASSEAGTGGYGYTF. In nucleotides, the CDR3 is TGTGCCAGCAGTGAAGCGGGGACAGGGGGCTATGGCTACACCTTC.

This clone was seen a handful of times. CDR3 bases: TGTGCCAGCAGCGGGGGGGGGCAAGAGACCCAGTACTTC. Amino acids: CASSGGGQETQYF. V usage is TRBV7-3 and J usage is TRBJ2-5; TRBD2 matches at 7 bases. Germline assignment: CDR1 SGHTA and CDR2 FQGTGA. Unmatched junction bases numbered 2, after V lost 5 bases and J lost 2 bases. There are 13 residues in the CDR3.

This sequence joins TRBV4-2 and TRBJ2-5, with 8 bases lining up with TRBD1. CDR3 length: 15 residues. V shed 3 bases and J 4 bases; nucleotides not matched to a gene: 7. CDR1 and CDR2 from the germline V gene are LGHNA and YNFKEQ. The CDR3 protein is CASSQEGQGGETQYF. The CDR3 DNA reads as TGTGCCAGCAGCCAGGAAGGACAGGGAGGAGAGACCCAGTACTTC.

The chain uses TRBV10-3 and TRBJ1-1; 12 bases are shared with TRBD1. V lost 9 bases and J lost 2; bases outside the gene matches: 10. The germline CDR1 and CDR2 sequences are ENHRY and SYGVKD. The CDR3 is 16 residues long. CDR3 nucleotides: TGTGCCATAAAACCGGGACAGGGGGCGGGTAACACTGAAGCTTTCTTT. This gives the protein CAIKPGQGAGNTEAFF.

This clone was seen a few times. The V and J genes are TRBV19 and TRBJ1-2, with 8 bases aligning to TRBD1. V was clipped by 5 bases and J by 3 bases; unmatched bases: 8. Germline V CDR1 and CDR2: LNHDA, SQIVND (reference sequence). This CDR3 spans 15 amino acids. CDR3 nucleotide sequence: TGTGCCAGTAGTTCCCCCCCACAGGGGGACTATGGCTACACCTTC. Amino acids: CASSSPPQGDYGYTF.